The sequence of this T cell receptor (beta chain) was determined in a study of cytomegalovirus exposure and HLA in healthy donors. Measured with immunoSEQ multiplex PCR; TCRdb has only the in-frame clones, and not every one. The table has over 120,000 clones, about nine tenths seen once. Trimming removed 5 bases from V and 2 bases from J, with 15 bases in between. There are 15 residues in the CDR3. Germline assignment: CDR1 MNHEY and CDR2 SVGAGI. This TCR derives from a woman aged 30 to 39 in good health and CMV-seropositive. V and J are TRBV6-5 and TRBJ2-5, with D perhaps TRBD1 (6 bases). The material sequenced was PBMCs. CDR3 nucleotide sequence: TGTGCCAGCAGTCGACGCGGACAGATTCAAGAGACCCAGTACTTC. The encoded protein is CASSRRGQIQETQYF.